These 16 T cell receptor beta chains share one sample of origin, sequenced in a study of cytomegalovirus exposure and HLA in healthy donors. Both 60 Vbeta primers and 13 Jbeta primers went into the PCR. Libraries were prepared by immunoSEQ multiplex PCR; TCRdb keeps only in-frame clonotypes and omits some of them. The data hold some 120,000 clones, with around two thirds observed a single time. Sample: PBMCs. These receptors were obtained from a woman aged 40 to 50 in good health and CMV-seropositive.

The rearrangement joins TRBV28 to TRBJ2-5, with unresolved D. Germline lookup yields CDR1 MDHEN and CDR2 SYDVKM. Trimming cost V 8 bases and J 4 bases, with 8 bases left between them. The CDR3 loop spans 11 amino acids. CDR3: CASEVVETQYF. The CDR3 DNA follows: TGTGCCAGCGAGGTGGTAGAGACCCAGTACTTC.

The table lists this clone with a few counts. This chain uses TRBV7-2 with TRBJ2-1; 13 positions match TRBD2. This CDR3 comprises 17 residues. Germline V lookup: CDR1 SGHTA, CDR2 FQGNSA. V shed 2 bases and J 8 bases; nucleotides not matched to a gene: 9. The CDR3 sequence is CASSLRSGLAGYHEQFF. Here the CDR3 DNA reads TGTGCCAGCAGCTTACGTTCGGGACTAGCGGGATACCATGAGCAGTTCTTC.

The chain uses TRBV7-2 and TRBJ2-7, with TRBD2 identical over 9 bases. The CDR3 covers 15 residues. V dropped 7 bases and J dropped 6; count of bases not matched to a gene: 13. Germline CDR1 reads SGHTA; CDR2 reads FQGNSA. Here the CDR3 DNA reads TGTGCCAGCACCCCGAGGGCGGGAGGGTCCCTCGAGCAGTACTTC. Its translation is CASTPRAGGSLEQYF.

This sequence joins TRBV9 and TRBJ1-2; tentatively, D is TRBD1 (6 bases). With 0 bases removed from V and 4 bases from J, the gap between germline ends came to 10 bases. The CDR3 has 14 amino acids. In germline, CDR1 is SGDLS, CDR2 YYNGEE. For the CDR3, the DNA is TGTGCCAGCAGCGTAGACACAGGGTCCTATGGCTACACCTTC. As protein: CASSVDTGSYGYTF.

This clone was counted only a few times. The rearrangement links TRBV4-1 to TRBJ1-2, with 11 nucleotides matching TRBD1. V trimming: 3 bases; J trimming: 5 bases; junction bases outside the gene matches: 5. The CDR3 consists of 15 residues. Germline V lookup: CDR1 MGHRA, CDR2 YSYEKL. CDR3: CASSQGQGGQYGYTF. Written as DNA, the CDR3 is TGCGCCAGCAGCCAGGGACAGGGGGGGCAGTATGGCTACACCTTC.

The genes are TRBV19 and TRBJ1-1; D not certain. The CDR3 runs to 11 residues. Germline CDR1 LNHDA, CDR2 SQIVND (reference sequence). V was clipped by 4 bases and J by 11 bases, with 11 bases between them. Here the CDR3 DNA reads TGTGCCAGTAGTAGGCAGTTACGCGCTTTCTTT. This encodes CASSRQLRAFF.

The chain couples TRBV29-1 to TRBJ2-5; D is ambiguous. Trimming shortened V by 3 bases and J by 5 bases, and 16 bases separated the two germline ends. The germline gives CDR1 SQVTM, CDR2 ANQGSEA. CDR3 size: 14 residues. The CDR3 loop is CSVDDSLFSETQYF. As DNA, the CDR3 is TGCAGCGTTGATGATTCGCTCTTTAGTGAGACCCAGTACTTC.

The genes are TRBV28 and TRBJ2-5; 8 nucleotides match TRBD2. Germline V gene data show CDR1 as MDHEN and CDR2 as SYDVKM. The trim removed 6 bases at V and 3 bases at J, leaving 12 bases unmatched. The length of the CDR3 is 16 residues. The CDR3 DNA reads as TGTGCCAGCAGATTAGCGGGACTCAATAGGGAAGAGACCCAGTACTTC. Residues: CASRLAGLNREETQYF.

V and J are TRBV9 and TRBJ2-7, with 7 bases matching TRBD2. The CDR3 extends over 15 amino acids. Germline lookup yields CDR1 SGDLS and CDR2 YYNGEE. Trimming at V came to 4 bases and at J to 3 bases, leaving 10 bases not matched to a gene. CDR3 nucleotides: TGTGCCAGCAGCTTTGGGGGGGTAGCGGACTACGAGCAGTACTTC. This encodes CASSFGGVADYEQYF. The entire variable domain, with the rest obtained from reference TRBV9 and TRBJ2-7, is as follows: DSGVTQTPKHLITATGQRVTLRCSPRSGDLSVYWYQQSLDQGLQFLIQYYNGEERAKGNILERFSAQQFPDLHSELNLSSLELGDSALYFCASSFGGVADYEQYFGPGTRLTVT.

The J gene is TRBJ2-7, the V gene TRBV28, with TRBD1 matching 7 bases. Germline V gene lookup returns CDR1 MDHEN and CDR2 SYDVKM. With 5 bases clipped from V and 2 bases from J, the junction kept 18 bases outside the gene matches. CDR3 length: 18 amino acids. This chain's CDR3 is CASSPNLGITGVAYEQYF. The DNA for the CDR3 is TGTGCCAGCAGTCCTAACTTAGGGATTACAGGGGTGGCCTACGAGCAGTACTTC.

The chain couples TRBV5-1 to TRBJ1-1, with D unclear. The germline V and J ends were trimmed by 7 bases and 4 bases, with 11 bases remaining between them. The germline V gene has CDR1 SGHRS and CDR2 YFSETQ. The CDR3 has 12 amino acids. CDR3 sequence reads: CASGFGSTEAFF. In DNA form, the CDR3 reads TGCGCCAGCGGGTTTGGGAGCACTGAAGCTTTCTTT.

The chain links TRBV18 to TRBJ1-3; the match to TRBD1 covers 7 bases. The CDR3 is made up of 15 amino acids. The V segment lost 3 bases and the J segment 3 bases; nucleotides outside the gene matches: 5. Germline values: CDR1 KGHSH, CDR2 LQKENI. The CDR3, as DNA: TGTGCCAGCTCACCTTTGGACAGGCTTGGAAACACCATATATTTT. Translated, it gives CASSPLDRLGNTIYF.

This clone has only a few counts. The J gene is TRBJ2-1, the V gene TRBV10-3; 10 nucleotides align to TRBD2. The CDR3 consists of 17 residues. The germline CDR1 and CDR2 sequences are ENHRY and SYGVKD. V lost 10 bases to trimming and J lost 7 bases; unmatched junction nucleotides: 19. The CDR3 coding sequence is TGTGCCACCCTTGGACTAGCGGACCACTCGAAAAAAAATGAGCAGTTCTTC. Its protein product is CATLGLADHSKKNEQFF.

The table lists this clone with a few counts. The chain employs TRBV6-6 and TRBJ1-5; possible D gene TRBD1, 5 bases. The CDR3 length is 16 residues. Germline CDR1 reads MNHNY; CDR2 reads SVGAGI (reference sequence). The ends were cut back, 7 bases at V and 1 base at J, with 17 bases in the middle. Here the CDR3 DNA reads TGTGCCAGCATAGCTGGGGCAGTTATAAGCAATCAGCCCCAGCATTTT. It specifies CASIAGAVISNQPQHF.

This chain uses TRBV9 with TRBJ1-6, with D hard to call. Trimming stripped 4 bases from V and 5 bases from J, with 10 bases between. The CDR3 spans 14 residues. The germline CDR1 and CDR2 sequences are SGDLS and YYNGEE. In DNA form, the CDR3 reads TGTGCCAGCAGCCAATCGAGAGATAATTCACCCCTCCACTTT. Translating gives CASSQSRDNSPLHF.

The chain carries TRBV9 and TRBJ2-1, with 7 bases matching TRBD2. Germline V lookup: CDR1 SGDLS, CDR2 YYNGEE. This CDR3 comprises 16 residues. V trimming: 1 base; J trimming: 1 base; junction bases outside the gene matches: 5. This CDR3 reads CASSVSAGASYNEQFF. CDR3 nucleotides: TGTGCCAGCAGCGTATCTGCGGGAGCGTCCTACAATGAGCAGTTCTTC.